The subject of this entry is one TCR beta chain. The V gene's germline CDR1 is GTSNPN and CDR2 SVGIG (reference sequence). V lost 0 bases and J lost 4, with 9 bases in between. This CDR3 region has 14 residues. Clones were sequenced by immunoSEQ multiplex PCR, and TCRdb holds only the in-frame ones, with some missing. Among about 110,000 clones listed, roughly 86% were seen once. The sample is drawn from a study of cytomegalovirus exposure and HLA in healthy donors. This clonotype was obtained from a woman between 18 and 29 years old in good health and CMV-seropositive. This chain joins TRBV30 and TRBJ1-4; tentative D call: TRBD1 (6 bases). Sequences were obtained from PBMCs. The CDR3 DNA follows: TGTGCCTGGAGTGTACAGGGCAGTAATGAAAAACTGTTTTTT. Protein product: CAWSVQGSNEKLFF.